The rows below give T cell receptor beta chains drawn from one sample of a study of blood T cell repertoires in COVID-19. Here immunoSEQ multiplex PCR was the method, and the copy in TCRdb shows in-frame clones only, minus some. This table has about 120,000 clones, 65% to 85% appearing once. Input material: peripheral blood. These receptors came from a man between 65 and 80 years old with acute or convalescent COVID-19. Both conserved end residues are part of each CDR3. Some rows mark clone size as missing; the rest say once, few, many or name a class of expanded clone.

clone_size | j_call | cdr3_length | v_call | cdr3_aa
- | TRBJ2-2 | 14 | TRBV10-2 | CAGTAGVNTGELFF
- | TRBJ2-7 | 14 | TRBV2 | CASSRTSLTPDPYF
- | TRBJ2-1 | 15 | TRBV5-1 | CASSRGQGVGNEQFF
- | TRBJ1-2 | 13 | TRBV19 | CASRLPPDYGYTF
few | TRBJ2-7 | 12 | TRBV7-8 | CASSRGGYEQYF
- | TRBJ2-6 | 17 | TRBV23-1 | CASRKTGQGVGANVLTF
- | TRBJ1-2 | 16 | TRBV6-6 | CASRVPGDRPDYGYTF
- | TRBJ1-4 | 18 | TRBV6-1 | CASSVSGIGKGPGEKLFF
- | TRBJ2-1 | 15 | TRBV5-8 | CASSLGTVSYNEQFF
- | TRBJ1-5 | 14 | TRBV6-6 | CASTQGVENQPQHF